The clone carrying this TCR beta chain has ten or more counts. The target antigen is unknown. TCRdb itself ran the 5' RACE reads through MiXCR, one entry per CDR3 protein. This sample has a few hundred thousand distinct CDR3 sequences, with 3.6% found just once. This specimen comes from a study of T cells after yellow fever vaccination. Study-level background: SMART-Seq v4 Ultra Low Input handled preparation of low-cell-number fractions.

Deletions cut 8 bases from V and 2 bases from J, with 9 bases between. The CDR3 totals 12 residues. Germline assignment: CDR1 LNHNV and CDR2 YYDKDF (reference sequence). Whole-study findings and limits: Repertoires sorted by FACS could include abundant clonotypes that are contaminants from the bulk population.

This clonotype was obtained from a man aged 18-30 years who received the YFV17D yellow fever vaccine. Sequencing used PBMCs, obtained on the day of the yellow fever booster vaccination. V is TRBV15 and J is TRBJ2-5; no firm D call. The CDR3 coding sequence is TGTGCCACCTCTGGATCGCAAGAGACCCAGTACTTC. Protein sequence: CATSGSQETQYF.